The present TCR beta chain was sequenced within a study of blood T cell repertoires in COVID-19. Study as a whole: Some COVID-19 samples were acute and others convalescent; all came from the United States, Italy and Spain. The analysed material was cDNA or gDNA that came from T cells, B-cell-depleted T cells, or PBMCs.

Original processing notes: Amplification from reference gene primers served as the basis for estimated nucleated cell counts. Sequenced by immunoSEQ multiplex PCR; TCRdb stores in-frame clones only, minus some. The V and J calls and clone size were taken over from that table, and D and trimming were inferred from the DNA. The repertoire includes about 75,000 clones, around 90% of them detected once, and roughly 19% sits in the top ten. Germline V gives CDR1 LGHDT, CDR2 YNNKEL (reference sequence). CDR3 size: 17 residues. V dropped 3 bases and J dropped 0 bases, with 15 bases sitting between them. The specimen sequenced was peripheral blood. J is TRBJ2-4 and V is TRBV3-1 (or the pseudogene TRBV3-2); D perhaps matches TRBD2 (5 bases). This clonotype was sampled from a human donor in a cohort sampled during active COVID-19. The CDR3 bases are TGTGCCAGCAGCCAGGCTAGCTGGACCGGAGCCAAAAACATTCAGTACTTC. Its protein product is CASSQASWTGAKNIQYF.